Each of the 2 T cell receptor beta chains below was sequenced from the same sample in a study of cytotoxic CD8 clonotypes in ibrutinib-treated CLL (dated by TCRdb to the early 2020s). The method was the immunoSEQ multiplex PCR assay. TCRdb retrieved this table from immuneACCESS and kept in-frame rearrangements only. Not all clones are present; in checked studies, unresolved V genes account for under half, and no reason is known for the remainder. The sample yields fewer than 150,000 clones; 84% were counted once. Clones ranked in the top ten supply roughly 3.3% of the sample. What this sample's time point label stands for: less than 30 months on ibrutinib. Sequencing was performed on PBMCs, taken after 24 months of ibrutinib treatment. The receptors originated from a human donor with chronic lymphocytic leukemia.

This chain links TRBV6-5 with TRBJ1-6; no firm D call. Germline values: CDR1 MNHEY, CDR2 SVGAGI. This CDR3 is 12 amino acids long. Trimming left V 2 bases short and J 10 bases short, with 6 bases between. CDR3 amino acids: CASSYRLSPLHF. For the CDR3, the DNA is TGTGCCAGCAGTTACCGGTTGTCACCCCTCCACTTT.

This chain uses TRBV2 with TRBJ1-5; 9 positions match TRBD1. The length of the CDR3 is 16 residues. CDR1 is SNHLY and CDR2 is FYNNEI in the germline V gene. V shed 5 bases, J shed 4 bases, and the junction held 9 bases outside the gene matches. This CDR3 reads CASSPNPGQGNQPQHF. In DNA, the CDR3 is TGTGCCAGCAGTCCAAACCCGGGACAGGGAAATCAGCCCCAGCATTTT. Filled out from reference TRBV2 and TRBJ1-5, the complete variable domain reads EPEVTQTPSHQVTQMGQEVILRCVPISNHLYFYWYRQILGQKVEFLVSFYNNEISEKSEIFDDQFSVERPDGSNFTLKIRSTKLEDSAMYFCASSPNPGQGNQPQHFGDGTRLSIL.